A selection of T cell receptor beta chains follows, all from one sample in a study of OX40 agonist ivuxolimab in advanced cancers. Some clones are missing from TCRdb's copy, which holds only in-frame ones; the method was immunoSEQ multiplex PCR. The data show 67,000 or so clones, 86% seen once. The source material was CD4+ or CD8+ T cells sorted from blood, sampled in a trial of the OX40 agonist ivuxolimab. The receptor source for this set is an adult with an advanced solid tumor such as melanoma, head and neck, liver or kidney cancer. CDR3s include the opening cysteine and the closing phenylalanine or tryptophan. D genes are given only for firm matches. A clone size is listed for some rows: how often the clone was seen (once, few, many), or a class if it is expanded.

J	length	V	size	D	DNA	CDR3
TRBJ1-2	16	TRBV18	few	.	TGTGCCAGCTCACGGGCAGGACATTTAGGGCTAGTGAGCTACACCTTC	CASSRAGHLGLVSYTF
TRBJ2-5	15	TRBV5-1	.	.	TGCGCCAGCAGCTTGGTTGGGGACCAACGGGAGACCCAGTACTTC	CASSLVGDQRETQYF
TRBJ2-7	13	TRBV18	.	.	TGTGCCAGCTCACGGGGTTCCCCCTACGAGCAGTACTTC	CASSRGSPYEQYF
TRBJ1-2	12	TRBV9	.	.	TGTGCCAGCAGCCCAGCCGCTGGGGGTTACACCTTC	CASSPAAGGYTF
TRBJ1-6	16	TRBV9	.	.	TGTGCCAGCAGCGTAAACCAGGATTTGGGGATTTCACCCCTCCACTTT	CASSVNQDLGISPLHF
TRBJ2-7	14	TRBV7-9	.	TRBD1	TGTGCCAGCAGCCTCGGGACAGCTACCTACGAGCAGTACTTC	CASSLGTATYEQYF
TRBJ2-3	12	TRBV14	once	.	TGTGCCAGCAGCCAAGTAACTGGTACGCAGTATTTT	CASSQVTGTQYF
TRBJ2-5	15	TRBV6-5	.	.	TGTGCCAGCAGAAAGGGTCCCGCCCAGCAAGAGACCCAGTACTTC	CASRKGPAQQETQYF
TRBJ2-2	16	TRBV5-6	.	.	TGTGCCAGCAGCTTGGGCTCCCGGGACTACACCGGGGAGCTGTTTTTT	CASSLGSRDYTGELFF
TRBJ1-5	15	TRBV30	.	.	TGTGCCTGGGGGCCCCTGGGAGGGGACAATCAGCCCCAGCATTTT	CAWGPLGGDNQPQHF
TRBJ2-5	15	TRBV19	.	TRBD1	TGTGCCAGTAGTGCGGACAGGGGGGATAGGGAGACCCAGTACTTC	CASSADRGDRETQYF
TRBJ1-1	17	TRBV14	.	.	TGTGCCAGCAGCCACCCCGGGAGGGCGGAAATGAACACTGAAGCTTTCTTT	CASSHPGRAEMNTEAFF
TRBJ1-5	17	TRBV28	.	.	TGTGCCAGCAGTTTAAACTTGGAGATCCGTCGTTATCAGCCCCAGCATTTT	CASSLNLEIRRYQPQHF
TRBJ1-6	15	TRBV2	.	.	TGTGCCAGCAGTGCCCACGGGGGGGATAATTCACCCCTCCACTTT	CASSAHGGDNSPLHF
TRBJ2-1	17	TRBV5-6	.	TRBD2	TGTGCCAGCAGCTCAGGAAGCGCGGGGGGTCCTCCTCTCGGGCAGTTCTTC	CASSSGSAGGPPLGQFF
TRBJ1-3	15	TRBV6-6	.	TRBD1	TGTGCCAGCAGTTACTCGACAGGGGCTGGAAACACCATATATTTT	CASSYSTGAGNTIYF
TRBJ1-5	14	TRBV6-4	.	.	TGTGCCAGCAGTGACGAAATTAGCAATCAGCCCCAGCATTTT	CASSDEISNQPQHF
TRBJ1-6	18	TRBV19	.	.	TGTGCCAGTAGTGCAGAGCCCTTCCGGGGCGAAGGGAATTCACCCCTCCACTTT	CASSAEPFRGEGNSPLHF
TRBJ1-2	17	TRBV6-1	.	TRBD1	TGTGCCAGCAGTGAGGAGTTGAGGACAGGAAGAACCTATGGCTACACCTTC	CASSEELRTGRTYGYTF
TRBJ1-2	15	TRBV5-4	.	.	TGTGCCAGCAGCTTTCGATTAGGGGGGGACTATGGCTACACCTTC	CASSFRLGGDYGYTF
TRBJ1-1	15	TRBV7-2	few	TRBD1	TGTGCCAGCAGCACCGGACAGGGAGTCGGAACTGAAGCTTTCTTT	CASSTGQGVGTEAFF
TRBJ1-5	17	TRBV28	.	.	TGTGCCAGCAGTCCACCCCATGGACGGTTTAGCAATCAGCCCCAGCATTTT	CASSPPHGRFSNQPQHF
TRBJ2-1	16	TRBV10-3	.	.	TGTGCCATCAGTGAGTCGGAGGGGGCTGCCTACAATGAGCAGTTCTTC	CAISESEGAAYNEQFF
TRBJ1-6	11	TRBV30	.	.	TGTGCCTGGGGGATACCTTCACCCCTCCACTTT	CAWGIPSPLHF
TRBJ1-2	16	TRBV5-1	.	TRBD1	TGCGCCAGCACCCAACAACCGGGACAGAAAGACTATGGCTACACCTTC	CASTQQPGQKDYGYTF
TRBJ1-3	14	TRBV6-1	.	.	TGTGCCAGCATTAGAAATAGGGGGGAGAACACCATATATTTT	CASIRNRGENTIYF
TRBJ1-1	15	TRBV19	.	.	TGTGCCAGTAGGATGGGGGGCACACCGTACACTGAAGCTTTCTTT	CASRMGGTPYTEAFF
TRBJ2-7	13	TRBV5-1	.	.	TGCGCCAGCAGCTTGGGACAGGTCTACGAGCAGTACTTC	CASSLGQVYEQYF
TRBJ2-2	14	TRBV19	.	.	TGTGCCAGTAGTATAGCCCCCCGCGCCGGGGAGCTGTTTTTT	CASSIAPRAGELFF
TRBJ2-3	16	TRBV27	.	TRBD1	TGTGCCAGCAGGGCCGTACAGGGGTCCCCTGGAGATACGCAGTATTTT	CASRAVQGSPGDTQYF
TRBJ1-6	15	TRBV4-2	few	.	TGTGCCAGCAGCCAAGAAAGCAGGGTGGATTCACCCCTCCACTTT	CASSQESRVDSPLHF
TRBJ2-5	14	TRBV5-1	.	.	TGCGCCAGCAGCTTGGAAGGGTTCCAAGAGACCCAGTACTTC	CASSLEGFQETQYF
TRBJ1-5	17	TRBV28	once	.	TGTGCCAGCAGTCCGCCCAGTCCGAGGCGTAGCAATCAGCCCCAGCATTTT	CASSPPSPRRSNQPQHF
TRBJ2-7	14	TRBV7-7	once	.	TGTGCTAGCAGCTTAGGCCCCGGTGGAGACGAGCAGTACTTC	CASSLGPGGDEQYF
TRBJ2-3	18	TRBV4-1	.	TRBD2	TGCGCCAGCAGCCAAGCGCTAGCGGGGGGCGTTTTACCAGATACGCAGTATTTT	CASSQALAGGVLPDTQYF
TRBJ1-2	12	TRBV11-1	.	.	TGTGCCAGCAGCTACGCAGGGGACGGCTACACCTTC	CASSYAGDGYTF
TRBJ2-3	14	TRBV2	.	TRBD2	TGTGCCAGCAGTCGCGGACTAGCTCCAGATACGCAGTATTTT	CASSRGLAPDTQYF
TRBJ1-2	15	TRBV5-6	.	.	TGTGCCAGCAGCACAGGATACAGGGTTAACTATGGCTACACCTTC	CASSTGYRVNYGYTF
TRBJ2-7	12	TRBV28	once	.	TGTGCCAGCAGCCTCCGAACCTACGAGCAGTACTTC	CASSLRTYEQYF
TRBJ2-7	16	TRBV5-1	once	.	TGCGCCAGCAGCTTGGGCACAGGTACCCTCTCCTACGAGCAGTACTTC	CASSLGTGTLSYEQYF
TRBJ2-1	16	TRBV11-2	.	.	TGTGCCAGCAGCTTCCGGGGATCGGGCTCCTACAATGAGCAGTTCTTC	CASSFRGSGSYNEQFF
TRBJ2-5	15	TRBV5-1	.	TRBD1	TGCGCCAGCAGCATCGACAGGGGGCTTGGGGAGACCCAGTACTTC	CASSIDRGLGETQYF
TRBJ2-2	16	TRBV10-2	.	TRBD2	TGCGCCAGCACGTTCGGCGGGGGGCCTAACACCGGGGAGCTGTTTTTT	CASTFGGGPNTGELFF
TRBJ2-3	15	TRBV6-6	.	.	TGTGCCAGCAGTCGGGGGACCGCGAGCACAGATACGCAGTATTTT	CASSRGTASTDTQYF
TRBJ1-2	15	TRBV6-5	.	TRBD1	TGTGCCAGCAGACCTCCGGGGGACAGGGGCTGGGGCTACACCTTC	CASRPPGDRGWGYTF
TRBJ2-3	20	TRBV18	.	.	TGTGCCAGCTCACCACCGGTTATAGCGGTCCAAGGCCTTCGCACAGATACGCAGTATTTT	CASSPPVIAVQGLRTDTQYF
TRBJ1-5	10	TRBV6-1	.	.	TGTGCCAGCAGTTTCCCGCCCCAGCATTTT	CASSFPPQHF
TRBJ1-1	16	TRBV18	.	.	TGTGCCAGCTCATCAGTCGGACGGTTGATGAACACTGAAGCTTTCTTT	CASSSVGRLMNTEAFF
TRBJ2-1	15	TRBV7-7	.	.	TGTGCCAGCAGCTTAGCGGGGGGGCGGGTCAATGAGCAGTTCTTC	CASSLAGGRVNEQFF
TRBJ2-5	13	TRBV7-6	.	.	TGTGCCAGCAGCCCATGGCCCTCAGAGACCCAGTACTTC	CASSPWPSETQYF
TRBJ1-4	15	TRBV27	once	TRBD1	TGTGCCAGCAGTTTATTGTCAGGGGGAGGAGAAAAACTGTTTTTT	CASSLLSGGGEKLFF
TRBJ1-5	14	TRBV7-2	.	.	TGTGCCAGCAGCTTAGAAAGGTACGGGTCGACCCAGCATTTT	CASSLERYGSTQHF
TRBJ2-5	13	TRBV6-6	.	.	TGTGCCAGCAGTCGAGGGGTGGGGGAGACCCAGTACTTC	CASSRGVGETQYF
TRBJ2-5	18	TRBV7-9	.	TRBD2	TGTGCCAGCAGCGCCCGGCCTAGCGGGGCGAAAGGAGATGAGACCCAGTACTTC	CASSARPSGAKGDETQYF
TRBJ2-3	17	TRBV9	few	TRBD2	TGTGCCAGCACCCAACTTACTAGCGGGGGGACCACAGATACGCAGTATTTT	CASTQLTSGGTTDTQYF
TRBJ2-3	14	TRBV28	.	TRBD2	TGTGCCAGCAGTTCAGCGGGGTTCACAGATACGCAGTATTTT	CASSSAGFTDTQYF
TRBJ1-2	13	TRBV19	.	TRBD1	TGTGCCAGTAATCGTGACAGGGTTGATGGCTACACCTTC	CASNRDRVDGYTF